The 14 T cell receptor beta chains presented below share a single source sample, sequenced in a study of cytomegalovirus exposure and HLA in healthy donors (dated by TCRdb to 2016 to 2017). The receptor library was made with the immunoSEQ multiplex PCR assay. A mixture of 60 forward primers for TCR Vbeta segments and 13 reverse primers for TCR Jbeta segments was used in the multiplex PCR. Imported from immuneACCESS, the table was reduced by TCRdb to in-frame sequences with V and J called. These copies leave out some clones; in studies compared against another copy, an unresolved V gene accounts for under half, and the cause of the remainder is not known. The sample table contains around 190,000 clones; only one count was recorded for roughly 87% of them. Under 1.2% of the sample rests with the top ten. Sequenced: PBMCs. These receptors all come from a boy aged 2 to 10 in good health and CMV-seronegative.

This clone has just one count. Here the CDR3 DNA reads TGTGCCAGCAGTCAACTAGCGGGAGTTGCAGATACGCAGTATTTT. As protein: CASSQLAGVADTQYF. The gene calls are TRBV7-6 and TRBJ2-3; TRBD2 aligns across 11 bases. Unmatched junction bases numbered 6, after V lost 6 bases and J lost 4 bases. This CDR3 is 15 amino acids long. Per germline, CDR1 SGHVS and CDR2 FNYEAQ.

The sample holds one count of this clone. The rearrangement uses TRBV29-1 and TRBJ2-2; 14 bases fit TRBD2. The CDR3 has 21 residues. Trimming removed 7 bases from V and 4 bases from J; junction bases left unmatched: 23. CDR1 is SQVTM, CDR2 ANQGSEA, per germline. The CDR3 region is CSASSPLSGLAGVMGTGELFF. Here the CDR3 DNA reads TGCAGCGCCTCCTCTCCTTTGTCGGGACTAGCGGGAGTAATGGGCACCGGGGAGCTGTTTTTT.

This clone has more than one count but fewer than ten. The chain has TRBV6-5 and TRBJ2-7; possibly TRBD1 for D (6 bases). The V and J ends lost 5 bases and 5 bases respectively, with 16 bases between them. CDR3 size: 14 residues. Per the germline V gene, CDR1 is MNHEY and CDR2 is SVGAGI. Here the CDR3 DNA reads TGTGCCAGCAGTGGGGGCAAAAGATGGCACGAGCAGTACTTC. It codes for CASSGGKRWHEQYF.

This clone was seen just once. The rearrangement uses TRBV5-5 and TRBJ2-7; a weak D match, TRBD2 (5 bases). V shed 0 bases and J shed 0 bases, with 7 bases lying between them. CDR1 and CDR2 from the germline V gene are SGHKS and YYEKEE (reference sequence). This CDR3 has 14 residues. Written as DNA, the CDR3 is TGTGCCAGCAGCTTGGGAGGGATCTCCTACGAGCAGTACTTC. This gives the protein CASSLGGISYEQYF.

V is TRBV9 and J is TRBJ2-3; 7 bases are a match to TRBD2. V trimming: 0 bases; J trimming: 1 base; junction bases outside the gene matches: 2. The CDR3 length is 15 residues. Germline-derived CDR1 and CDR2 are SGDLS and YYNGEE. The CDR3 DNA is TGTGCCAGCAGCGTAGCGGGGGGACGCACAGATACGCAGTATTTT. It yields the protein CASSVAGGRTDTQYF.

The rearrangement uses TRBV27 and TRBJ2-7; 9 bases match TRBD1. J was trimmed by 3 bases and V by 6 bases; bases with no gene match: 3. The CDR3 is 13 amino acids. The germline V gene encodes CDR1 MNHEY and CDR2 SMNVEV (reference sequence). CDR3 coding DNA: TGTGCCAGCAGCGGGACAGGGTTCTACGAGCAGTACTTC. Its translation is CASSGTGFYEQYF.

J is TRBJ2-1 and V is TRBV6-1; unclear D gene. This CDR3 has 11 residues. The germline V gene has CDR1 MNHNS and CDR2 SASEGT. V was trimmed by 0 bases and J by 10 bases, leaving 4 bases between them. The CDR3, as DNA: TGTGCCAGCAGTGAAGCGAGGGAGCAGTTCTTC. Its protein product is CASSEAREQFF.

The V call is TRBV19, the J call TRBJ2-2, with a possible D match to TRBD1 (5 bases). Germline CDR1 reads LNHDA; CDR2 reads SQIVND (reference sequence). The CDR3 has 17 residues. V shed 0 bases and J shed 5 bases, with 16 bases lying between them. The DNA for the CDR3 is TGTGCCAGTAGTATAGATGGGGCTCCGGGTCGGACCGGGGAGCTGTTTTTT. Residues: CASSIDGAPGRTGELFF.

Only a few counts were recorded for this clone. The rearrangement links TRBV2 to TRBJ1-4; D ambiguous. Trimming took 2 bases from V and 0 from J, leaving 13 bases between them. Per the germline V gene, CDR1 is SNHLY and CDR2 is FYNNEI. This CDR3 spans 17 amino acids. The CDR3: CASSEWQEITTNEKLFF. In DNA form, the CDR3 reads TGTGCCAGCAGTGAATGGCAGGAAATAACAACTAATGAAAAACTGTTTTTT.

The chain couples TRBV5-1 to TRBJ2-1, with TRBD2 matching over 8 bases. The V and J ends lost 2 bases and 1 base, in that order; junction bases with no gene match: 2. CDR1 and CDR2 (germline): SGHRS, YFSETQ. The length of the CDR3 is 15 residues. CDR3 sequence: CASSLREGSYNEQFF. As DNA, the CDR3 is TGCGCCAGCAGCTTACGGGAGGGTTCCTACAATGAGCAGTTCTTC.

V is TRBV15 and J is TRBJ1-5; D is ambiguous. Germline assignment: CDR1 LNHNV and CDR2 YYDKDF (reference sequence). Between the trimmed V and J ends, which lost 0 bases and 2 bases, there was a span of 5 bases. The CDR3 has 14 residues. CDR3 sequence (DNA): TGTGCCACCAGCAGAGATCTCGGCAATCAGCCCCAGCATTTT. Protein: CATSRDLGNQPQHF. Supplemented by reference TRBV15 and TRBJ1-5, the full variable domain reads DAMVIQNPRYQVTQFGKPVTLSCSQTLNHNVMYWYQQKSSQAPKLLFHYYDKDFNNEADTPDNFQSRRPNTSFCFLDIRSPGLGDTAMYLCATSRDLGNQPQHFGDGTRLSIL.

This sequence joins TRBV5-4 and TRBJ2-5; 8 bases fit TRBD1. The J call is doubtful: the DNA matches TRBJ2-7 better. Germline values: CDR1 SGHNT, CDR2 YYREEE (reference sequence). The CDR3 spans 15 residues. The CDR3 coding sequence is TGTGCCAGCAGCTTACAAAAGACAGGGGCCTACGAGCAGTACTTC. Translation: CASSLQKTGAYEQYF.

This clone showed up just a few times. The genes are TRBV6-1 and TRBJ2-1; maybe TRBD1 (7 bases). Per the germline V gene, CDR1 is MNHNS and CDR2 is SASEGT. V was trimmed by 4 bases and J by 6 bases, leaving 25 bases between them. This CDR3 spans 18 amino acids. In nucleotides, the CDR3 is TGTGCCAGCAGTGGCCACAGGGGATTAGCGGTGGGGGGCAATGAGCAGTTCTTC. It specifies CASSGHRGLAVGGNEQFF.

The chain employs TRBV12-5 and TRBJ2-7, with a tentative D call TRBD2 (7 bases). The V end was cut by 6 bases, the J end by 3 bases, with 21 bases between. CDR3 length: 16 residues. Germline V gene sequence: CDR1 LGHNT, CDR2 FRNRAP. The CDR3 nucleotides are TGTGCTAGTGGATATCCGAGAGGGGGGGCGCGCTACGAGCAGTACTTC. Its protein product is CASGYPRGGARYEQYF.